The 32 T cell receptor beta chains below were found in one sample sequenced in a study of T cell repertoires in cytomegalovirus infection. Via MiXCR, TCRdb re-called the reads, giving one row per CDR3 protein. Of approximately 130,000 distinct CDR3 sequences detected, 20% to 30% appear once; the ten largest clones hold about a third. No antigens are known for them. The sample taken for sequencing was PBMCs, sequenced either directly or after in vitro stimulation (not recorded which). The receptors here all came from a human donor in good health (CMV status not recorded). Some clones in this sample may be carry-over from other donors' samples.

The chain combines TRBV20-1 with TRBJ2-1; D might be TRBD2 (5 bases). The CDR3 contains 15 residues. V was shortened by 0 bases and J by 0 bases, with 9 bases between the two germline ends. Germline V gene sequence: CDR1 DFQATT, CDR2 SNEGSKA (reference sequence). In DNA form, the CDR3 reads TGCAGTGCTAGAGACAGGAGGAGCTCCTACAATGAGCAGTTCTTC. Its translation is CSARDRRSSYNEQFF.

The genes are TRBV9 and TRBJ2-5; 7 nucleotides line up with TRBD2. This CDR3 region has 12 residues. Trimming removed 0 bases from V and 7 bases from J; junction bases left unmatched: 0. CDR1 and CDR2 (germline): SGDLS, YYNGEE. DNA for the CDR3: TGTGCCAGCAGCGTAGCGGGGGGGACCCAGTACTTC. This sequence encodes CASSVAGGTQYF.

This clonotype has ten or more counts. The rearrangement uses TRBV7-2 and TRBJ1-5, with D perhaps TRBD1 (5 bases). The germline CDR1 and CDR2 sequences are SGHTA and FQGNSA. The CDR3 is 14 amino acids. The V end was cut by 3 bases, the J end by 2 bases, with 8 bases between. In DNA, the CDR3 is TGTGCCAGCAGCTTTCAACAGGGCAATCAGCCCCAGCATTTT. Amino acids: CASSFQQGNQPQHF. Full variable domain (remainder filled in from reference TRBV7-2 and TRBJ1-5): GAGVSQSPSNKVTEKGKDVELRCDPISGHTALYWYRQSLGQGLEFLIYFQGNSAPDKSGLPSDRFSAERTGGSVSTLTIQRTQQEDSAVYLCASSFQQGNQPQHFGDGTRLSIL.

This clonotype was detected many times. This rearrangement joins TRBV6-7 to TRBJ2-1, with 8 nucleotides matching TRBD2. TRBV6-7 belongs to the ORF category, with a function that is uncertain. V gave up 7 bases and J gave up 10 bases; unmatched junction bases: 27. The length of the CDR3 is 19 residues. CDR3 coding DNA: TGTGCCAGCATCCCTCGGACCCCCCCGACTAGCGCCCTTACACTGGAGCAGTTCTTC. This gives the protein CASIPRTPPTSALTLEQFF.

This clonotype was detected a few times. J is TRBJ2-3 and V is TRBV7-9, with 7 bases aligning to TRBD2. The V and J ends lost 4 bases and 6 bases, in that order; junction bases with no gene match: 7. Germline V gives CDR1 SEHNR, CDR2 FQNEAQ (reference sequence). The CDR3 extends over 14 amino acids. The CDR3 region has the DNA TGTGCCAGCAGCTCAGCGGGACGCGGGGATACGCAGTATTTT. Its protein product is CASSSAGRGDTQYF.

This clonotype was counted ten times or more. The gene calls are TRBV7-2 and TRBJ1-2; maybe TRBD1 (5 bases). The length of the CDR3 is 14 residues. V lost 1 base to trimming and J lost 4 bases, with 10 bases between them. Germline CDR1 and CDR2: SGHTA and FQGNSA. Here the CDR3 DNA reads TGTGCCAGCAGCTTAGAGGGGAGCAGCTATGGCTACACCTTC. It encodes CASSLEGSSYGYTF.

A few counts support this clonotype. The V call is TRBV7-9, the J call TRBJ2-2; no clear D. With 1 base removed from V and 4 bases from J, the gap between germline ends came to 7 bases. The CDR3 contains 14 residues. Germline CDR1 reads SEHNR; CDR2 reads FQNEAQ (reference sequence). This CDR3 is CASSLGPSTGELFF. The CDR3 nucleotides read TGTGCCAGCAGCTTAGGACCCAGCACCGGGGAGCTGTTTTTT.

The table lists this clonotype with a few counts. J is TRBJ2-1 and V is TRBV3-1; D gene ambiguous. This CDR3 spans 15 amino acids. CDR1 is LGHDT and CDR2 is YNNKEL in the germline V gene (reference sequence). V was pared by 0 bases and J by 2 bases, with 8 bases between. The CDR3: CASSQEPGPYNEQFF. Here the CDR3 DNA reads TGTGCCAGCAGCCAAGAGCCTGGGCCCTACAATGAGCAGTTCTTC.

The chain recombines TRBV7-9 with TRBJ1-5, with D unresolved. In germline, CDR1 is SEHNR, CDR2 FQNEAQ (reference sequence). The CDR3 has 15 amino acids. Trimming took off 2 bases at V and 4 bases at J, with 12 bases between the two ends. CDR3 in amino acids: CASSLTGGINQPQHF. DNA of the CDR3: TGTGCCAGCAGCTTAACGGGAGGCATTAATCAGCCCCAGCATTTT.

The sample holds a few counts of this clonotype. The V and J genes are TRBV4-1 and TRBJ2-3, with D possibly TRBD2 on 6 matching bases. Germline assignment: CDR1 MGHRA and CDR2 YSYEKL. The CDR3 extends over 17 amino acids. V dropped 2 bases and J dropped 2 bases, with 17 bases sitting between them. The CDR3, as DNA: TGCGCCAGCAGCCAACCAGCGACTAGGACCCTCACAGATACGCAGTATTTT. Its translation: CASSQPATRTLTDTQYF.

This clonotype showed up just a few times. The chain combines TRBV15 with TRBJ2-7; D call uncertain. The V gene's germline CDR1 is LNHNV and CDR2 YYDKDF (reference sequence). V shed 0 bases and J shed 2 bases, with 8 bases lying between them. This CDR3 has 14 amino acids. Here the CDR3 DNA reads TGTGCCACCAGCAGAGACCCTACTACCTACGAGCAGTACTTC. Encoded protein: CATSRDPTTYEQYF.

The J gene is TRBJ2-2, the V gene TRBV7-9; the D is unclear. The CDR3 sequence is 13 residues long. CDR1 and CDR2 from the germline V gene are SEHNR and FQNEAQ (reference sequence). The V end was cut by 2 bases, the J end by 6 bases, with 7 bases between. CDR3 in amino acids: CASSLKGPGELFF. The CDR3 DNA reads TGTGCCAGCAGCTTAAAGGGCCCCGGGGAGCTGTTTTTT.

There are many counts of this clonotype. The rearrangement uses TRBV7-3 and TRBJ2-1, with TRBD2 matching 7 bases. The V gene end was trimmed by 0 bases and the J gene end by 6 bases; junction bases not matched to a gene: 5. CDR3 length equals 15 residues. Germline V gives CDR1 SGHTA, CDR2 FQGTGA. CDR3 DNA sequence: TGTGCCAGCAGCTTAACGGTGACTAGCCCCAATGAGCAGTTCTTC. This encodes CASSLTVTSPNEQFF. The entire variable domain, with the rest obtained from reference TRBV7-3 and TRBJ2-1, is as follows: GAGVSQTPSNKVTEKGKYVELRCDPISGHTALYWYRQSLGQGPEFLIYFQGTGAADDSGLPNDRFFAVRPEGSVSTLKIQRTERGDSAVYLCASSLTVTSPNEQFFGPGTRLTVL.

This sequence joins TRBV2 and TRBJ1-1, with D tentatively TRBD1 (6 bases). Germline CDR1 and CDR2: SNHLY and FYNNEI. This CDR3 comprises 16 residues. Trimming removed 2 bases at V and 9 bases at J, with 22 bases between. This CDR3 is CASSESPRTGAWKAFF. The CDR3 DNA is TGTGCCAGCAGTGAATCCCCCCGAACGGGGGCGTGGAAAGCTTTCTTT.

The J gene is TRBJ1-2, the V gene TRBV19; no definite D call. Germline CDR1 reads LNHDA; CDR2 reads SQIVND (reference sequence). V was trimmed by 7 bases and J by 2 bases, leaving 26 bases between them. The CDR3 length is 18 residues. CDR3 sequence (DNA): TGTGCCAGTACTCTTGGATGGGATCCCCATCCCCAGAACTATGGCTACACCTTC. Translated: CASTLGWDPHPQNYGYTF.

This clonotype was counted many times. CDR3 sequence reads: CASSLDPPDYSYNEQFF. The CDR3 DNA follows: TGTGCCAGCAGCTTAGATCCCCCGGACTACTCCTACAATGAGCAGTTCTTC. The chain combines TRBV11-2 with TRBJ2-1; a possible D gene is TRBD2 (6 bases). V was shortened by 0 bases and J by 0 bases, with 12 bases between the two germline ends. This CDR3 region has 17 residues. CDR1 and CDR2 (germline): SGHAT, FQNNGV.

This clonotype came up a few times. This sequence joins TRBV12-3 or TRBV12-4 and TRBJ1-2; tentatively, D is TRBD1 (5 bases). Trimming cost V 7 bases and J 8 bases, with 17 bases left between them. This CDR3 has 13 residues. CDR3 in DNA: TGTGCCAGCAACGCCGGGACTATTAGGGGCTACACCTTC. It encodes CASNAGTIRGYTF.

CDR3 DNA: TGCAGCGTCCGGATTGGAGCGGATGAAGCTTTCTTT. Translated: CSVRIGADEAFF. The rearrangement uses TRBV29-1 and TRBJ1-1; D remains ambiguous. V lost 6 bases, J lost 7 bases, and 15 bases lay in between. CDR3 size: 12 residues. The germline V gene has CDR1 SQVTM and CDR2 ANQGSEA.

As for this clonotype: A much larger clone differs from this one at a single base, so this may be a read error. The genes are TRBV30 and TRBJ2-7; tentatively, D is TRBD1 or TRBD2 (5 bases each). Germline CDR1 GTSNPN, CDR2 SVGIG (reference sequence). The CDR3 spans 15 residues. V gave up 0 bases and J gave up 2 bases, with 14 bases separating them. The CDR3 protein is CAWSVQGTVTYEQYF. The CDR3 DNA reads as TGTGCCTGGAGTGTACAAGGGACGGTGACCTACGAGCAGTACTTC.

The chain recombines TRBV6-1 with TRBJ1-5; no clear D. CDR1 is MNHNS, CDR2 SASEGT, per germline. V lost 2 bases and J lost 6, with 8 bases in between. CDR3 size: 13 residues. CDR3 loop: CASSERGVQPQHF. As DNA, the CDR3 is TGTGCCAGCAGTGAAAGAGGTGTTCAGCCCCAGCATTTT.

The chain links TRBV19 to TRBJ2-3, with 8 nucleotides matching TRBD2. The CDR3 is 15 residues long. Germline V gene data show CDR1 as LNHDA and CDR2 as SQIVND (reference sequence). The V gene end was trimmed by 8 bases and the J gene end by 2 bases; junction bases not matched to a gene: 9. The CDR3 is CASQALAGNTDTQYF. The CDR3, as DNA: TGTGCCAGTCAAGCGTTAGCGGGAAACACAGATACGCAGTATTTT.

This clonotype was seen repeatedly, ten times or more. The chain combines TRBV7-2 with TRBJ2-1; the D is unclear. The germline V gene encodes CDR1 SGHTA and CDR2 FQGNSA. This CDR3 is 17 amino acids long. V was clipped by 2 bases and J by 0 bases, with 14 bases between them. This CDR3 reads CASSLRAVSSSYNEQFF. The CDR3 nucleotides are TGTGCCAGCAGCTTAAGGGCCGTCTCAAGCTCCTACAATGAGCAGTTCTTC.

The CDR3 DNA follows: TGTGCCAGTAGTATGTCAAGGAATCAGCCCCAGCATTTT. It translates to CASSMSRNQPQHF. The chain combines TRBV19 with TRBJ1-5; D remains ambiguous. Germline CDR1 LNHDA, CDR2 SQIVND (reference sequence). Trimming took off 3 bases at V and 4 bases at J, with 7 bases between the two ends. The CDR3 is 13 amino acids.

In this sample, this clonotype turned up many times. The genes are TRBV7-7 and TRBJ2-5; the D gene is possibly TRBD2 (5 bases). Trimming cost V 5 bases and J 7 bases, with 20 bases left between them. This CDR3 region has 15 residues. The germline V gene has CDR1 SSHAT and CDR2 FNYEAQ (reference sequence). CDR3: CASSPESPLEVTQYF. The CDR3, as DNA: TGTGCCAGCAGCCCCGAGAGCCCCTTGGAGGTGACCCAGTACTTC.

This clonotype was detected a few times. This chain connects TRBV18 to TRBJ2-7; the D is unclear. The CDR3 has 13 residues. Germline CDR1 KGHSH, CDR2 LQKENI. V was trimmed by 5 bases and J by 1 base, leaving 9 bases between them. The CDR3 DNA sequence: TGTGCCAGCTCAATGGGGATATCCTACGAGCAGTACGTC. This gives the protein CASSMGISYEQYV.

The chain couples TRBV20-1 to TRBJ1-1, with D possibly being TRBD1 (6 bases). V was pared by 2 bases and J by 1 base, with 14 bases between. Germline-derived CDR1 and CDR2 are DFQATT and SNEGSKA (reference sequence). The CDR3 contains 15 residues. CDR3 DNA sequence: TGCAGTGCTAGACGCTCCCCGGACAGGAACACTGAAGCTTTCTTT. Protein sequence: CSARRSPDRNTEAFF.

The chain carries TRBV10-3 and TRBJ2-5; the match to TRBD2 covers 10 bases. With 8 bases clipped from V and 5 bases from J, the junction kept 8 bases outside the gene matches. CDR1 ENHRY and CDR2 SYGVKD come from the germline V gene. The CDR3 length is 14 residues. For the CDR3, the DNA is TGTGCCATCCGAGCGGGAGGGCCTCGTGAGACCCAGTACTTC. Its protein product is CAIRAGGPRETQYF.

This clonotype was counted at least ten times. One end of the junction is discordant with germline, which a read error may explain. The chain is built from TRBV7-2 and TRBJ2-3; D tentatively reads TRBD1 or TRBD2 (5 bases each). Germline V lookup: CDR1 SGHTA, CDR2 FQGNSA. The CDR3 length is 17 residues. As DNA, the CDR3 is TGTGCCAGCACCTTAGGATTCCGGGACGGAAAAACAGATACGCAGTATTTT. This translates into CASTLGFRDGKTDTQYF.

This clonotype has at least ten counts. The chain combines TRBV7-2 with TRBJ1-5; TRBD1 matches 9 bases. V was pared by 5 bases and J by 2 bases, with 10 bases of the junction left unmatched. This CDR3 spans 17 amino acids. Germline V gives CDR1 SGHTA, CDR2 FQGNSA. CDR3 coding DNA: TGTGCCAGCAGCCTACGGGACAGGGTCGATGGCAATCAGCCCCAGCATTTT. Its translation is CASSLRDRVDGNQPQHF.

The chain recombines TRBV6-1 with TRBJ2-3; TRBD1 might be the D (5 bases). Per the germline V gene, CDR1 is MNHNS and CDR2 is SASEGT. This CDR3 spans 15 amino acids. Trimming stripped 2 bases from V and 2 bases from J, with 11 bases between. This chain's CDR3 is CASSEFDRTTDTQYF. DNA of the CDR3: TGTGCCAGCAGTGAATTTGACAGAACCACAGATACGCAGTATTTT.

This clonotype has more than one count but fewer than ten. The chain combines TRBV25-1 with TRBJ2-5; D is ambiguous. Trimming shortened V by 7 bases and J by 1 base, and 10 bases separated the two germline ends. The CDR3 is 13 amino acids. CDR1 is MGHDK and CDR2 is SYGVNS in the germline V gene. CDR3 in DNA: TGTGCCAGCACCTTAGGAATCCAAGAGACCCAGTACTTC. As protein: CASTLGIQETQYF.

The chain couples TRBV11-2 to TRBJ2-3; 10 nucleotides line up with TRBD2. CDR1 and CDR2 (germline): SGHAT, FQNNGV. V lost 9 bases to trimming and J lost 6 bases; unmatched junction nucleotides: 9. The CDR3 extends over 14 amino acids. In DNA, the CDR3 is TGTGCCAGTACCCCGGGACTAGCGAGGGATACGCAGTATTTT. Translation gives CASTPGLARDTQYF. Based on the CDR3 plus reference TRBV11-2 and TRBJ2-3, the full variable domain is EAGVAQSPRYKIIEKRQSVAFWCNPISGHATLYWYQQILGQGPKLLIQFQNNGVVDDSQLPKDRFSAERLKGVDSTLKIQPAKLEDSAVYLCASTPGLARDTQYFGPGTRLTVL.